This T cell receptor (beta chain) was sequenced in a study of blood T cell repertoires in COVID-19 (TCRdb year 2020). Turning to the overall study: Samples covering the acute and convalescent phases of COVID-19 were provided by collaborators in the United States, Italy and Spain. The samples were drawn from the first 160 participants of the ongoing ImmuneRACE study and from 1,254 subjects provided by 6 global collaborators. Sample metadata almost always included a de-identified subject ID, COVID-19 status, age in years and sex. The prospective study material was composed of cDNA or gDNA derived from T cells, B-cell-depleted T cells, or PBMCs. Where available, HLA class I and class II types were taken from metadata supplied by the sample provider and were not determined by assay-based typing. A freely available public database, intended as a resource for researchers studying the immune response to SARS-CoV-2, is where the repertoires were released. Subjects who had been exposed to COVID-19, were actively infected with it, or had recovered from it provided the deeply sampled blood TCRbeta repertoires that made up the dataset.

Points the paper makes about the study in general: Clinical and demographic metadata were provided uncurated, with the amount varying by source and participant.

The CDR3 runs 16 residues from the cysteine to the valine. The entry retains the CDR3 DNA only, 48 bases that are in frame from base 1. V is cut back by 4 bases and J by 2 bases, with 10 bases in the junction unmatched. The immunoSEQ Assay, a bias-controlled multiplex PCR, was used to amplify TCRbeta CDR3 regions from genomic DNA. On the study's bioinformatics: Nucleated cell counts per sample were estimated from amplification of reference gene primers within the assay. To quantify the absolute abundance of each unique TCRbeta CDR3 rearrangement, sequence reads were collapsed and filtered. Productive Simpson clonality was computed per sample as the square root of Simpson's diversity index over productive rearrangements. This is the immuneACCESS table as TCRdb keeps it, with only in-frame sequences that have V and J called. A part of the clones is gone; compared with another copy, unresolved V genes explain less than half, and the rest is unexplained. V and J calls and clone size are those listed in that table; D and trimming were worked out from the DNA. This sample comprises about 220,000 clones, 86% of them detected only once. Roughly 10% of the sample goes to the ten largest clones.

One collaborating source in Seattle enrolled patients during active infection and followed them longitudinally through the course of disease. The collaborating institutions used their own protocols to collect whole blood in K2EDTA tubes. For TCRbeta analysis, collaborators shipped samples as frozen whole blood, isolated PBMCs, or DNA extracted from either of those sample types. In regard to this clone: Its specific antigen is unknown. Base qualities are missing; no much larger clone stands one base away.

The TCR comes from a woman between 50 and 59 years old with COVID-19, enrolled during active disease. This chain joins TRBV23-1 to TRBJ2-7; 8 bases in the middle match TRBD2. TRBV23-1 is recorded as an ORF, its role being uncertain. Specimen: peripheral blood. The DNA is TGCGCCAGCAGTCCTTCGACGGGAGGGATGGCCTACGAGCAGTACGTC. Its protein product is CASSPSTGGMAYEQYV.